The clone carrying this T cell receptor (beta chain) occurred once. The target antigen is unknown. Under the ViraFEST assay, PBMC were stimulated with viral peptide pools so that antigen-specific CD4+ T cells expanded. Sequencing was performed afterwards. Cells that had been cultured for roughly ten days were the source of isolated CD4+ T cells. People in the vaccine group had not been infected with SARS-CoV-2 before, and their nucleocapsid antibodies were negative. They grew around 2.2 million PBMC in each well, adding about 10 IU/ml IL-2 and roughly 9.3 ug/ml peptides. At days 3 and 7, half of the medium was exchanged for IL-2 medium. The method was immunoSEQ multiplex PCR; TCRdb's version includes in-frame clones alone and lacks a portion of them. The table shows some 69,000 clones, with 65% to 80% occurring only once. The germline CDR1 and CDR2 sequences are MNHNY and SVGAGI (reference sequence). Unmatched junction bases numbered 5, after V lost 6 bases and J lost 3 bases. There are 15 residues in the CDR3.

The source of the sample is a study of vaccination effects on CD4 cells after COVID-19. Sequenced material: CD4+ T cells from PBMCs cultured with HCoV-NL63 spike peptides, taken before COVID-19 vaccination. This chain uses TRBV6-6 with TRBJ2-2, with 9 nucleotides matching TRBD1. This receptor was identified in a human donor who received a COVID-19 vaccine. The CDR3 bases are TGTGCCAGCAGACAAACAGGGGGCGACACCGGGGAGCTGTTTTTT. Translation: CASRQTGGDTGELFF.